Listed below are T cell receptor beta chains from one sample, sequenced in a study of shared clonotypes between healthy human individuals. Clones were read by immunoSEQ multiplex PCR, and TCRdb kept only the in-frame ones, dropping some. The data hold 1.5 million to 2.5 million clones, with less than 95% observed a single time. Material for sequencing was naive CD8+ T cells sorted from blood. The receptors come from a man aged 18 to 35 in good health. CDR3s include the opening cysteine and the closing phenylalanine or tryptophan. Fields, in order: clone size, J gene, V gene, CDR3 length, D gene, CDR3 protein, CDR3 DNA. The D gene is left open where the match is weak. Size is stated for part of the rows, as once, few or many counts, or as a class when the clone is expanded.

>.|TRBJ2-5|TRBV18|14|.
CASSPPNSGETQYF
TGTGCCAGCTCACCACCGAACTCAGGGGAGACCCAGTACTTC
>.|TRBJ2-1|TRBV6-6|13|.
CASSSVWYNEQFF
TGTGCCAGCAGTTCCGTCTGGTACAATGAGCAGTTCTTC
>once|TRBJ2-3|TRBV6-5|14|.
CASSFRGATDTQYF
TGTGCCAGCAGTTTCAGGGGGGCCACAGATACGCAGTATTTT
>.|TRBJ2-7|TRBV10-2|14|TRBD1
CASSDRGFGYEQYF
TGCGCCAGCAGCGACAGGGGTTTCGGGTACGAGCAGTACTTC
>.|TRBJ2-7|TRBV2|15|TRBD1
CASSETGQGAYEQYF
TGTGCCAGCAGTGAAACGGGACAGGGGGCCTACGAGCAGTACTTC
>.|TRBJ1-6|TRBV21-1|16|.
CASSKDLSAPLSPLHF
TGTGCCAGCAGCAAAGATCTTTCCGCGCCTTTGTCACCCCTCCACTTT
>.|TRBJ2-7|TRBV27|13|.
CASSFGVAYEQYF
TGTGCCAGCAGTTTCGGAGTGGCCTACGAGCAGTACTTC
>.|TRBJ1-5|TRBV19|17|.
CASSIDPALEGNQPQHF
TGTGCCAGTAGTATAGACCCGGCCTTGGAGGGCAATCAGCCCCAGCATTTT
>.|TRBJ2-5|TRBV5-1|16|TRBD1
CASSSGTGSFQETQYF
TGCGCCAGCAGCTCCGGGACAGGGTCATTCCAAGAGACCCAGTACTTC
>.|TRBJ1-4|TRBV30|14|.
CAWSPTTTNEKLFF
TGTGCCTGGAGTCCGACAACAACTAATGAAAAACTGTTTTTT
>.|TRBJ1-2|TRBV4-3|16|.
CASSQDPITGYYGYTF
TGCGCCAGCAGCCAAGACCCGATTACAGGGTACTATGGCTACACCTTC
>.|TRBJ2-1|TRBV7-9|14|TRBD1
CASYRQGYHNEQFF
TGTGCCAGCTACAGACAGGGTTACCACAATGAGCAGTTCTTC
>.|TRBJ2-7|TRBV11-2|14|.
CASSFGGNSYEQYF
TGTGCCAGCAGCTTTGGCGGGAACTCCTACGAGCAGTACTTC
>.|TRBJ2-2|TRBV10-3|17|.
CAISGVSDLENTGELFF
TGTGCCATCAGTGGGGTCTCCGACCTCGAGAACACCGGGGAGCTGTTTTTT
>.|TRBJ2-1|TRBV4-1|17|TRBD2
CASSAWEAGVSYNEQFF
TGCGCCAGCAGTGCCTGGGAAGCGGGGGTCTCCTACAATGAGCAGTTCTTC
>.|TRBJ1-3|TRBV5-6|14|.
CASSFGATGNTIYF
TGTGCCAGCAGCTTTGGGGCCACTGGAAACACCATATATTTT
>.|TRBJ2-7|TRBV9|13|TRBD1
CASSDRGGGEQYF
TGTGCCAGCAGCGATAGAGGGGGCGGTGAGCAGTACTTC
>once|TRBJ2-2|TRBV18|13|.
CASSPPITGELFF
TGTGCCAGCTCACCACCGATCACCGGGGAGCTGTTTTTT
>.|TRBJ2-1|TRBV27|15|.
CASSLFGTGGNEQFF
TGTGCCAGCAGTTTGTTCGGGACTGGAGGGAATGAGCAGTTCTTC
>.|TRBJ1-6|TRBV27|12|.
CASSLIGSPLHF
TGTGCCAGCAGTTTAATAGGTTCACCCCTCCACTTT
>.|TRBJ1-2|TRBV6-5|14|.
CASSYSSPNYGYTF
TGTGCCAGCAGTTACTCGAGTCCGAACTATGGCTACACCTTC
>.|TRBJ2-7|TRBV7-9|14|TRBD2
CASSLVPSGNEQYF
TGTGCCAGCAGCTTAGTGCCTAGCGGGAACGAGCAGTACTTC
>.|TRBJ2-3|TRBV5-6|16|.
CASSSAPDWYTDTQYF
TGTGCCAGCAGCTCCGCGCCGGACTGGTACACAGATACGCAGTATTTT
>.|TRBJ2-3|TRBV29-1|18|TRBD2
CSVDVPGLAGGLSDTQYF
TGCAGCGTTGACGTTCCCGGACTAGCGGGAGGGCTCTCAGATACGCAGTATTTT
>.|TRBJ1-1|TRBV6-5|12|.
CASSYNAEGAFF
TGTGCCAGCAGTTACAACGCAGAGGGAGCTTTCTTT
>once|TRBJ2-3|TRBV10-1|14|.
CASSESRLSDTQYF
TGCGCCAGCAGTGAGTCGCGGTTGTCAGATACGCAGTATTTT
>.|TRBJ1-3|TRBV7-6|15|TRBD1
CASSHPQGARDTIYF
TGTGCCAGCAGCCACCCTCAGGGGGCGAGGGACACCATATATTTT
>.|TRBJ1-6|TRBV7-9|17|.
CASSPRWLGSEGSPLHF
TGTGCCAGCAGTCCCCGCTGGCTCGGGTCGGAGGGTTCACCCCTCCACTTT
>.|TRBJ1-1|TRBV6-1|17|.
CASSEAFWLGPGTEAFF
TGTGCCAGCAGTGAAGCTTTCTGGTTGGGGCCGGGGACTGAAGCTTTCTTT
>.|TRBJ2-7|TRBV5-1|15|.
CASSLAQGPFYEQYF
TGCGCCAGCAGCTTGGCTCAGGGGCCATTCTACGAGCAGTACTTC
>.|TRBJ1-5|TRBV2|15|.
CASSDGTLSNQPQHF
TGTGCCAGCAGTGATGGGACACTTAGCAATCAGCCCCAGCATTTT
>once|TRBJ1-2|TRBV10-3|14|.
CAISDPERYYGYTF
TGTGCCATCAGTGATCCCGAGAGGTACTATGGCTACACCTTC
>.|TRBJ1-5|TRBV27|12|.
CASSSFNQPQHF
TGTGCCAGCAGCTCCTTTAATCAGCCCCAGCATTTT
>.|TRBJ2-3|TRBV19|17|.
CASSSTGMLFGTDTQYF
TGTGCCAGTAGTTCCACAGGGATGTTATTTGGCACAGATACGCAGTATTTT
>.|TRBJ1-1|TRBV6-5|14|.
CASSPTNVNTEAFF
TGTGCCAGCAGCCCGACTAATGTGAACACTGAAGCTTTCTTT
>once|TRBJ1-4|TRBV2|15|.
CASSAEGIFGEKLFF
TGTGCCAGCAGTGCTGAGGGGATTTTCGGCGAAAAACTGTTTTTT
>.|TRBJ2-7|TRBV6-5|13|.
CASSYGRTYEQYF
TGTGCCAGCAGTTACGGCAGAACCTACGAGCAGTACTTC
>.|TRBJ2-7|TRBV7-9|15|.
CASSFLTGASYEQYF
TGTGCCAGCAGCTTCCTGACAGGAGCCTCCTACGAGCAGTACTTC
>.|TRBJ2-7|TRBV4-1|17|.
CASSQTLGGQSSYEQYF
TGCGCCAGCAGCCAGACCCTAGGGGGGCAAAGCTCCTACGAGCAGTACTTC
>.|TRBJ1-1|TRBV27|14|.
CASSFGGTNTEAFF
TGTGCCAGCAGTTTCGGGGGAACGAACACTGAAGCTTTCTTT
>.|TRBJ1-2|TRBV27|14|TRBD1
CASSPQGANYGYTF
TGTGCCAGCAGCCCACAGGGGGCGAACTATGGCTACACCTTC
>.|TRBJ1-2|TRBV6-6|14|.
CASSYGGENYGYTF
TGTGCCAGCAGTTACGGGGGGGAGAACTATGGCTACACCTTC
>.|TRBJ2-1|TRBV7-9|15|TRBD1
CASSLVQGAYNEQFF
TGTGCCAGCAGCTTAGTCCAGGGGGCCTACAATGAGCAGTTCTTC
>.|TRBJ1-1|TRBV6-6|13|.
CATRWTLNTEAFF
TGTGCCACGAGGTGGACTCTGAACACTGAAGCTTTCTTT
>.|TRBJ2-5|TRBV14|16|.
CASSPMEGAIGETQYF
TGTGCCAGCAGTCCAATGGAGGGGGCGATCGGGGAGACCCAGTACTTC
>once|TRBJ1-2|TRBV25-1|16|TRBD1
CASSGTRQGRRYGYTF
TGTGCCAGCAGTGGAACCAGACAGGGACGCCGCTATGGCTACACCTTC
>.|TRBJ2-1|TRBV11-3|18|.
CASSSSDGGSSSWDEQFF
TGTGCCAGCAGCTCGTCCGACGGAGGATCCTCTAGTTGGGATGAGCAGTTCTTC
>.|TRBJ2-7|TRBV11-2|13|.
CASSFGLPYEQYF
TGTGCCAGCAGCTTCGGACTCCCCTACGAGCAGTACTTC
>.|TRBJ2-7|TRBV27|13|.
CASSFGRPYEQYF
TGTGCCAGCAGTTTTGGGAGACCCTACGAGCAGTACTTC
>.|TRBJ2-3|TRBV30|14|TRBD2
CAWSERGGTDTQYF
TGTGCCTGGAGTGAGCGGGGGGGCACAGATACGCAGTATTTT